The 31 T cell receptor beta chains below were found in one sample sequenced in a study of T-cell memory formation after mild COVID-19. A single record per CDR3 protein comes from TCRdb applying MiXCR to the 5' RACE reads. The sample carries around 440,000 distinct CDR3 sequences, 18% recorded once. Sequencing input: PBMCs or a T cell subset sorted from them (not recorded which). These TCRs come from an adult woman who had mild COVID-19 (a few samples of this study predate the infection). Cell type and time point are not known.

This clonotype was seen only a few times. V gene TRBV7-9 combines with J gene TRBJ2-3; the match to TRBD2 covers 8 bases. J gave up 2 bases and V 3 bases, and 10 bases lay outside the gene matches. CDR3 size: 17 residues. Germline loops: CDR1 SEHNR, CDR2 FQNEAQ (reference sequence). The CDR3 coding sequence is TGTGCCAGCAGCTTCGGGACTAGAATCCTACACACAGATACGCAGTATTTT. This encodes CASSFGTRILHTDTQYF.

The V and J genes are TRBV11-2 and TRBJ2-1; the match to TRBD2 covers 7 bases. This CDR3 spans 15 amino acids. Germline-derived CDR1 and CDR2 are SGHAT and FQNNGV. V lost 5 bases to trimming and J lost 7 bases; unmatched junction nucleotides: 11. The CDR3 DNA reads TGTGCCAGCAGCCGTGAGTGGGAGGGCCCAAATGAGCAGTTCTTC. This gives the protein CASSREWEGPNEQFF.

This clonotype showed up just a few times. The chain links TRBV30 to TRBJ1-2, with no clear D. Germline-derived CDR1 and CDR2 are GTSNPN and SVGIG (reference sequence). The CDR3 runs to 13 residues. Trimming shortened V by 4 bases and J by 6 bases, and 15 bases separated the two germline ends. CDR3 amino acids: CAWTEVIRHGYTF. CDR3 DNA sequence: TGTGCCTGGACCGAAGTTATACGACATGGCTACACCTTC.

Only a few counts were recorded for this clonotype. The rearrangement joins TRBV4-1 to TRBJ2-3, with 8 positions matching TRBD2. V was pared by 0 bases and J by 2 bases, with 7 bases of the junction left unmatched. The CDR3 consists of 17 residues. The germline V gene has CDR1 MGHRA and CDR2 YSYEKL. CDR3 loop: CASSQDRTSGLTDTQYF. In DNA, the CDR3 is TGCGCCAGCAGCCAAGATCGAACTAGCGGACTCACAGATACGCAGTATTTT.

The rearrangement uses TRBV12-3 or TRBV12-4 and TRBJ1-1; 8 positions agree with TRBD1. The CDR3 extends over 15 amino acids. Losses at the gene ends were 6 bases for V and 5 bases for J; bases not matched to a gene: 11. The CDR3 loop reads CASSPRQGLDTEAFF. The CDR3 DNA follows: TGTGCCAGCAGCCCCCGACAGGGGCTGGATACTGAAGCTTTCTTT.

V and J are TRBV28 and TRBJ2-3, with D uncertain. The length of the CDR3 is 13 residues. The V and J ends lost 1 base and 4 bases respectively, with 6 bases between them. Per germline, CDR1 MDHEN and CDR2 SYDVKM. The CDR3 sequence is CASSLLRADTQYF. CDR3 in DNA: TGTGCCAGCAGTTTATTAAGGGCAGATACGCAGTATTTT.

The chain carries TRBV7-3 and TRBJ1-6, with TRBD1 matching 8 bases. The length of the CDR3 is 17 residues. Germline assignment: CDR1 SGHTA and CDR2 FQGTGA. V shed 5 bases, J shed 2 bases, and the junction held 8 bases outside the gene matches. This chain's CDR3 is CASSNRTGSAYNSPLHF. Written as DNA, the CDR3 is TGTGCCAGCAGCAATCGGACAGGGAGCGCCTATAATTCACCCCTCCACTTT.

The sample holds a few counts of this clonotype. The genes are TRBV6-1 and TRBJ2-7, with D tentatively TRBD2 (6 bases). The germline CDR1 and CDR2 sequences are MNHNS and SASEGT. V was pared by 10 bases and J by 6 bases, with 13 bases between. The CDR3 covers 11 residues. CDR3 in amino acids: CATWGVREQYF. The CDR3 nucleotides are TGTGCCACCTGGGGGGTACGCGAGCAGTACTTC.

In its sample, this clonotype was seen a few times. V is TRBV5-5 and J is TRBJ2-7; D is unresolved. Trimming removed 2 bases at V and 6 bases at J, with 12 bases between. This CDR3 comprises 13 residues. Germline lookup yields CDR1 SGHKS and CDR2 YYEKEE (reference sequence). The CDR3 spells CASSFRPPGEQYF. As DNA, the CDR3 is TGTGCCAGCAGCTTCCGCCCCCCCGGCGAGCAGTACTTC.

The V and J genes are TRBV23-1 and TRBJ2-7; D ambiguous. TRBV23-1 is noted as an ORF with a role that remains uncertain. Between the trimmed V and J ends, which lost 1 base and 6 bases, there was a span of 16 bases. The CDR3 totals 15 residues. DNA of the CDR3: TGCGCCAGCAGTCAATTCAATCTCCTACGGTTCGAGCAGTACTTC. Translating gives CASSQFNLLRFEQYF.

This clonotype came up a few times. The chain employs TRBV18 and TRBJ2-7; D remains ambiguous. Germline CDR1 reads KGHSH; CDR2 reads LQKENI. V was shortened by 0 bases and J by 1 base, with 7 bases between the two germline ends. The CDR3 covers 14 residues. The CDR3 DNA follows: TGTGCCAGCTCACCACCTACCCGATCCTACGAGCAGTACTTC. This translates into CASSPPTRSYEQYF.

J is TRBJ1-2 and V is TRBV4-1; TRBD1 might be the D (5 bases). This CDR3 has 15 amino acids. Germline V gene lookup returns CDR1 MGHRA and CDR2 YSYEKL. Trimming took 1 base from V and 4 from J, leaving 13 bases between them. As DNA, the CDR3 is TGCGCCAGCAGCCAAGCGGGGGGGAGAAGCTATGGCTACACCTTC. It specifies CASSQAGGRSYGYTF.

This chain joins TRBV18 and TRBJ2-7; D gene uncertain. Germline-derived CDR1 and CDR2 are KGHSH and LQKENI. V gave up 2 bases and J gave up 1 base, with 9 bases separating them. CDR3 length: 14 residues. DNA of the CDR3: TGTGCCAGCTCACCAGACACAGTTTCCTACGAGCAGTACTTC. It translates to CASSPDTVSYEQYF.

This clonotype was recorded a few times. The rearrangement joins TRBV27 to TRBJ1-6; perhaps TRBD1 as D (6 bases). This CDR3 has 13 amino acids. The germline V gene encodes CDR1 MNHEY and CDR2 SMNVEV (reference sequence). V lost 10 bases and J lost 6, with 13 bases in between. Written as DNA, the CDR3 is TGTGCCACCCGGTACAGGGCTAATTCACCCCTCCACTTT. It encodes CATRYRANSPLHF.

This clonotype appeared a few times. An end of the junction differs from the germline gene, which may be a read error. The chain combines TRBV12-3 or TRBV12-4 with TRBJ1-1, with 8 bases lining up with TRBD1. The CDR3 spans 15 residues. CDR3 in DNA: TGTGCCAGCAGGGGGGGGACAGGAGCGAACACTGAGGCTTTCTTT. The encoded protein is CASRGGTGANTEAFF.

The chain employs TRBV12-3 or TRBV12-4 and TRBJ2-2, with D tentatively TRBD2 (6 bases). This CDR3 spans 15 amino acids. V lost 5 bases and J lost 5, with 15 bases in between. As DNA, the CDR3 is TGTGCCAGCAGTCGCGGGACTCCTAAAACCGGGGAGCTGTTTTTT. Its translation is CASSRGTPKTGELFF.

Notes on this clonotype: The junction departs from the called germline gene at one end, perhaps through a read error. V usage is TRBV4-1 and J usage is TRBJ2-7; TRBD1 might be the D (5 bases). The CDR3 consists of 13 residues. Per germline, CDR1 MGHRA and CDR2 YSYEKL. This chain's CDR3 is CASSQEGLGSPFF. In DNA, the CDR3 is TGCGCCAGCAGCCAAGAGGGGCTAGGAAGCCCTTTCTTC.

The V and J genes are TRBV5-8 and TRBJ2-1; 7 bases agree with TRBD1. The J segment lost 1 base and the V segment lost 0 bases, leaving 7 bases of the junction unmatched. The length of the CDR3 is 17 residues. Germline CDR1 reads SGHTS; CDR2 reads YDEGEE. The CDR3 DNA is TGTGCCAGCAGCTTGGGGACAGGCATTAGGTCCTACAATGAGCAGTTCTTC. This translates into CASSLGTGIRSYNEQFF.

This clonotype was recorded a few times. The chain employs TRBV4-1 and TRBJ1-4; 7 bases agree with TRBD1. This CDR3 spans 15 amino acids. CDR1 and CDR2 (germline): MGHRA, YSYEKL. V trimming: 1 base; J trimming: 4 bases; junction bases outside the gene matches: 3. The DNA for the CDR3 is TGCGCCAGCAGCCAAGGTACAGGGGTTAATGAAAAACTGTTTTTT. Its protein is CASSQGTGVNEKLFF.

In its sample, this clonotype was seen a few times. The J gene is TRBJ2-7, the V gene TRBV10-3; D is uncertain. CDR3 length: 12 amino acids. Trimming cost V 2 bases and J 1 base, with 3 bases left between them. CDR1 and CDR2 (germline): ENHRY, SYGVKD. The CDR3 reads CAISEDSYEQYF. The CDR3 region has the DNA TGTGCCATCAGTGAGGATTCCTACGAGCAGTACTTC.

This sequence joins TRBV12-3 or TRBV12-4 and TRBJ1-6; no clear D. V lost 4 bases and J lost 7, with 14 bases in between. CDR3 length: 15 amino acids. The CDR3 DNA is TGTGCCAGCAGTTCGCCAGGTCGGGGAAATTCACCCCTCCACTTT. This encodes CASSSPGRGNSPLHF.

This clonotype was counted between two and nine times. This chain connects TRBV7-8 to TRBJ2-1; either TRBD1 or TRBD2 may fit D (5 bases each). Germline lookup yields CDR1 SGHVS and CDR2 FQNEAQ. CDR3 length equals 14 residues. Between the trimmed V and J ends, which lost 4 bases and 7 bases, there was a span of 14 bases. CDR3 protein: CASSSDGGFNEQFF. CDR3 coding DNA: TGTGCCAGCAGCTCAGATGGGGGTTTTAATGAGCAGTTCTTC.

This clonotype has just a few counts. This rearrangement joins TRBV4-3 to TRBJ2-2, with a weak D call TRBD2 (6 bases). The germline gives CDR1 LGHNA, CDR2 YSLEER. There are 15 residues in the CDR3. V dropped 3 bases and J dropped 1 base, with 9 bases sitting between them. This CDR3 is CASSHSGMNTGELFF. The CDR3 DNA is TGCGCCAGCAGCCATAGCGGAATGAACACCGGGGAGCTGTTTTTT.

J is TRBJ2-3 and V is TRBV18, with 13 bases that match TRBD2. V shed 5 bases and J 4 bases; nucleotides not matched to a gene: 3. The CDR3 is 15 amino acids. From germline, CDR1 is KGHSH and CDR2 LQKENI. The CDR3, as DNA: TGTGCCAGCTCATCGACTAGCGGGAGGTCAGATACGCAGTATTTT. It translates to CASSSTSGRSDTQYF.

This rearrangement joins TRBV20-1 to TRBJ2-5; D perhaps matches TRBD2 (6 bases). The V gene's germline CDR1 is DFQATT and CDR2 SNEGSKA (reference sequence). With 6 bases removed from V and 3 bases from J, the gap between germline ends came to 29 bases. The CDR3 has 18 residues. As DNA, the CDR3 is TGCAGTGCCGAAGAGTCGACGGGACTGGGGAGCGGTAAAGAGACCCAGTACTTC. This gives the protein CSAEESTGLGSGKETQYF.

V gene TRBV5-1 combines with J gene TRBJ2-5; 10 bases are shared with TRBD1. V shed 7 bases and J 5 bases; nucleotides not matched to a gene: 2. Germline assignment: CDR1 SGHRS and CDR2 YFSETQ. The CDR3 spans 12 residues. The CDR3 sequence is CASGQGGETQYF. The CDR3 DNA is TGCGCCAGCGGACAGGGGGGGGAGACCCAGTACTTC.

This clonotype was seen only a few times. The V gene is TRBV23-1, the J gene TRBJ2-2, with TRBD2 matching 8 bases. TRBV23-1 is flagged as an ORF with uncertain function. J lost 7 bases, V lost 3 bases, and 10 bases had no gene match. The CDR3 spans 16 residues. The CDR3 loop is CASSHLGRESVGELFF. The CDR3 bases are TGCGCCAGCAGTCACCTCGGGAGGGAGAGTGTCGGGGAGCTGTTTTTT.

The V and J genes are TRBV3-1 and TRBJ1-1; 8 nucleotides agree with TRBD1. Looked up from germline, CDR1 is LGHDT and CDR2 is YNNKEL (reference sequence). The CDR3 sequence is 15 residues long. V dropped 1 base and J dropped 8; count of bases not matched to a gene: 9. The CDR3 DNA follows: TGTGCCAGCAGCCAAGCGGGATACCGGGACAGGGAAGCTTTCTTT. Encoded protein: CASSQAGYRDREAFF.

The chain uses TRBV5-6 and TRBJ2-2; D is unclear. Per germline, CDR1 SGHDT and CDR2 YYEEEE. Trimming took 0 bases from V and 4 from J, leaving 10 bases between them. The CDR3 contains 15 residues. The CDR3 bases are TGTGCCAGCAGCTTGGCAGCCCTAAGCACCGGGGAGCTGTTTTTT. Its protein is CASSLAALSTGELFF. Full variable domain (missing parts from reference TRBV5-6 and TRBJ2-2): DAGVTQSPTHLIKTRGQQVTLRCSPKSGHDTVSWYQQALGQGPQFIFQYYEEEERQRGNFPDRFSGHQFPNYSSELNVNALLLGDSALYLCASSLAALSTGELFFGEGSRLTVL.

This clonotype was picked up many times. The chain carries TRBV7-9 and TRBJ1-1; TRBD1 matches at 8 bases. Germline V lookup: CDR1 SEHNR, CDR2 FQNEAQ (reference sequence). This CDR3 is built from 15 residues. The J segment lost 1 base and the V segment lost 5 bases, leaving 6 bases of the junction unmatched. CDR3 bases: TGTGCCAGCAGCCGTTCAGGGGGCCAGAACACTGAAGCTTTCTTT. Translated, it gives CASSRSGGQNTEAFF. The full variable domain, with the rest looked up from reference TRBV7-9 and TRBJ1-1, is DTGVSQNPRHKITKRGQNVTFRCDPISEHNRLYWYRQTLGQGPEFLTYFQNEAQLEKSRLLSDRFSAERPKGSFSTLEIQRTEQGDSAMYLCASSRSGGQNTEAFFGQGTRLTVV.

This clonotype was seen only a few times. The rearrangement links TRBV29-1 to TRBJ1-6; 11 nucleotides match TRBD1. CDR1 and CDR2 (germline): SQVTM, ANQGSEA. The CDR3 is 13 residues long. Unmatched junction bases numbered 4, after V lost 6 bases and J lost 9 bases. The CDR3 DNA reads TGCAGCGTGAGCGGGACAGGGGGTTCACCCCTCCACTTT. Translated, it gives CSVSGTGGSPLHF.